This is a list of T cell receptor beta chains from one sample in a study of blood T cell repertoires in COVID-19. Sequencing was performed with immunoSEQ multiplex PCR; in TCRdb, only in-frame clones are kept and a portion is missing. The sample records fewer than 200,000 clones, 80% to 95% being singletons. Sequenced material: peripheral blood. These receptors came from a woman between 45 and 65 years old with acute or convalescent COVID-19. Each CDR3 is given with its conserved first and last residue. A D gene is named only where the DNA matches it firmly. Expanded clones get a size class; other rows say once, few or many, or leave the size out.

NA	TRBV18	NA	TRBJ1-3	TGTGCCAGCTCACCACCAACAGCCTCTGGAAACACCATATATTTT	CASSPPTASGNTIYF
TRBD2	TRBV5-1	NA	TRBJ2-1	TGCGCCAGCAGCTTGTTAGCGGGGAGGTCCTACAATGAGCAGTTCTTC	CASSLLAGRSYNEQFF
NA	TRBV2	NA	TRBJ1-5	TGTGCCAGCAGACGGACAGCTAGCAATCAGCCCCAGCATTTT	CASRRTASNQPQHF
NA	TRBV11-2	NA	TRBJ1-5	TGTGCCAGCAGCTTGGGCAGGGGACCCCAGCATTTT	CASSLGRGPQHF
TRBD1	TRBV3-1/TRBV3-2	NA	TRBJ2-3	TGTGCCAGCAGCCAGCAGGACAGGCTGGGCGGTACGCAGTATTTT	CASSQQDRLGGTQYF
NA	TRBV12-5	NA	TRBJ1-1	TGTGCTAGTGCCTTGGGGGGAATTGAAGCTTTCTTT	CASALGGIEAFF
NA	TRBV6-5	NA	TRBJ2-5	TGTGCCAGCAGTTACTCCCTCGGGAGTTACCAAGAGACCCAGTACTTC	CASSYSLGSYQETQYF
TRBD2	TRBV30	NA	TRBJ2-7	TGTGCCTGGAGTCTGGTGGGAAGACTAGCGGATAGGGAGCAGTACTTC	CAWSLVGRLADREQYF
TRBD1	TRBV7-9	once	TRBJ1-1	TGTGCCAGCAGCCTCACCGGGACAGGGAACACTGAAGCTTTCTTT	CASSLTGTGNTEAFF
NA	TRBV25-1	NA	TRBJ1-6	TGTGCCAGCAGTGAATTTCGGGATTCACCCCTCCACTTT	CASSEFRDSPLHF
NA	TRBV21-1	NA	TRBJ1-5	TGTGCCAGCAGGTGGGGGGGAACCACAGGGACGTGGAATCAGCCCCAGCATTTT	CASRWGGTTGTWNQPQHF
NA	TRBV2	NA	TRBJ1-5	TGTGCCAGCAAAGCGGGACACGTTGCAAATCAGCCCCAGCATTTT	CASKAGHVANQPQHF
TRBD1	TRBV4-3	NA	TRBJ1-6	TGCGCCAGCAGCACACGGACAGGGGGTCATTCACCCCTCCACTTT	CASSTRTGGHSPLHF
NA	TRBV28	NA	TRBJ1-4	TGTGCCAGCAGTTTTCGCCTAAGGACAGTTGAGGCAACTAATGAAAAACTGTTTTTT	CASSFRLRTVEATNEKLFF
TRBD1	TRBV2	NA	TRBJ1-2	TGTGCCAGCATCCCCCGGGACAGGGTTAACTATGGCTACACCTTC	CASIPRDRVNYGYTF
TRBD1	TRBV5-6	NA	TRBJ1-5	TGTGCCAGCAGCTCCCAAATCGTGGGACAGGGGTATCAGCCCCAGCATTTT	CASSSQIVGQGYQPQHF
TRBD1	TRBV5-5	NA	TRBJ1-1	TGTGCCAGCAAACTGGGTACAGGGGTAAACACTGAAGCTTTCTTT	CASKLGTGVNTEAFF
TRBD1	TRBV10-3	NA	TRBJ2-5	TGTGCCATCAGTCAAGGACAGGGCCAAGAGACCCAGTACTTC	CAISQGQGQETQYF
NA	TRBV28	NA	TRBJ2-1	TGTGCCAGCAGCGACGAAAGACAAAGGGGTTACAATGAGCAGTTCTTC	CASSDERQRGYNEQFF
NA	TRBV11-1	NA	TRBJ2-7	TGTGCCAGCAGCCGACAGAACGCGGATCCCTACGAGCAGTACTTC	CASSRQNADPYEQYF
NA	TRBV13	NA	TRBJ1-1	TGTGCCAGCACCTTTCAAACAGGGCGGAGGAGTTTAAGCACTGAAGCTTTCTTT	CASTFQTGRRSLSTEAFF
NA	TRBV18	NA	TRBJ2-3	TGTGCCAGCTCCCCCTTGGGCGGGAGCACAGATACGCAGTATTTT	CASSPLGGSTDTQYF
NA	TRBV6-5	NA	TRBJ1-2	TGTGCCAGCAGTTACTCGACGGGGGGCGGCTACACCTTC	CASSYSTGGGYTF
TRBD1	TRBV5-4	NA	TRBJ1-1	TGTGCCAGCAGCTTGGAACAGGGGACCACTGAAGCTTTCTTT	CASSLEQGTTEAFF
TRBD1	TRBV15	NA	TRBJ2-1	TGTGCCACCAGCAAGAGACAGGGGTCCTACAATGAGCAGTTCTTC	CATSKRQGSYNEQFF
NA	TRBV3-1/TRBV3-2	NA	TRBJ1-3	TGTGCCAGCAGCCAAAACAGTGGGGAGAGGAACACCATATATTTT	CASSQNSGERNTIYF
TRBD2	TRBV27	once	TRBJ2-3	TGTGCCAGCAGTTTGGGACTAGCGGGAGGTGATACGCAGTATTTT	CASSLGLAGGDTQYF
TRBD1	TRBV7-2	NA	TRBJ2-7	TGTGCCAGCAGCTCCCTTGGGACAGTAGACTCCTACGAGCAGTACTTC	CASSSLGTVDSYEQYF
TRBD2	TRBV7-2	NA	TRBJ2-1	TGTGCCAGCAGCTGGGGAGTGAGGGAGGGCGGAGATGAGCAGTTCTTC	CASSWGVREGGDEQFF
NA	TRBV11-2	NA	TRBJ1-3	TGTGCCAGCAGCCGGGACTTACTAGGAAACACCATATATTTT	CASSRDLLGNTIYF
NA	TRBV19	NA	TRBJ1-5	TGTGCCAGTAGTCAAGTACAGGGCCAGCCCCAGCATTTT	CASSQVQGQPQHF